What follows is one T cell receptor beta chain and its context. The data were taken from a study of blood T cell repertoires in COVID-19. Across 24 US areas, participants ranged in age from roughly 18 to 95 years. Two negative PCRs, clearance, or symptom resolution had been documented for recovered Cohort 3 donors. TCRdb keeps only in-frame clones here, not all; method: immunoSEQ multiplex PCR. Of about 230,000 clones in the sample, approximately 84% are singletons; the top ten hold 1.8%. V lost 8 bases, J lost 2 bases, and 16 bases lay in between. The length of the CDR3 is 15 residues. In germline, CDR1 is MNHEY, CDR2 SVGAGI.

Sequenced sample: PBMCs or T cells enriched from blood (not recorded which). The receptor comes from a man in his fifties or sixties who had recovered from COVID-19. This chain links TRBV6-5 with TRBJ2-1; TRBD1 is a possible D gene (6 bases). CDR3 sequence: CASRLRQETYNEQFF. The CDR3 coding sequence is TGTGCCAGCCGCCTGCGACAGGAGACCTACAATGAGCAGTTCTTC.